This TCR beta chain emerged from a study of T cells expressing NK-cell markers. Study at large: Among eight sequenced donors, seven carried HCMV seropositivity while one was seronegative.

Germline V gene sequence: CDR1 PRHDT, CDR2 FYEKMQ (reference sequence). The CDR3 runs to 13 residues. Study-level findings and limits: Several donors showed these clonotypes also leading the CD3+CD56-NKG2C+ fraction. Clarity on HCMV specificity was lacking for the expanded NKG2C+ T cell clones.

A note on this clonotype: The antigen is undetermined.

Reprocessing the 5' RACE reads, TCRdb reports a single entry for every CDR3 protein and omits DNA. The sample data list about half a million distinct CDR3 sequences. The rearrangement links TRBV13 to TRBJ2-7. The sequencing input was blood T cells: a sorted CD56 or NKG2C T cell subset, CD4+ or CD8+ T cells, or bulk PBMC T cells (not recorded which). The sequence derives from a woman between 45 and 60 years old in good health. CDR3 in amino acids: CASTLKGSYEQYF.